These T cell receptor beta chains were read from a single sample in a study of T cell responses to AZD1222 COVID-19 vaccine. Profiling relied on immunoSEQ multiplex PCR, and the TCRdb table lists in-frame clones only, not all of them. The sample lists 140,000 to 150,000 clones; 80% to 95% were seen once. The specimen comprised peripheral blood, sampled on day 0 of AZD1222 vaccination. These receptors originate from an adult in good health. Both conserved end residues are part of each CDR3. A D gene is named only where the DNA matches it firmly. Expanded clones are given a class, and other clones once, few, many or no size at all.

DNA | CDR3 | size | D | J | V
TGTGCCAGCAGTGCAGGGAGCTCCTATAATTCACCCCTCCACTTT | CASSAGSSYNSPLHF | - | - | TRBJ1-6 | TRBV6-4
TGTGCCAGCAGTTTATACTACGGGAAAGCCCAGCATTTT | CASSLYYGKAQHF | - | - | TRBJ1-5 | TRBV27
TGCGCCAGTGCAGCAGGTAACACAGATACGCAGTATTTT | CASAAGNTDTQYF | - | - | TRBJ2-3 | TRBV10-1
TGTGCCAGCAGCTCTATCCCAGGAGACTATGGCTACACCTTC | CASSSIPGDYGYTF | - | - | TRBJ1-2 | TRBV7-9
TGCGCCAGCAGCGCCCAGAAATCCGTACTCACTGAAGCTTTCTTT | CASSAQKSVLTEAFF | - | - | TRBJ1-1 | TRBV4-3
TGTGCCAGCCGGGGGATGCGAGATGAGCAGTTCTTC | CASRGMRDEQFF | - | - | TRBJ2-1 | TRBV3-1/TRBV3-2
TGTGCCAGCAGTTTATTGGACCAGAAAAACATTCAGTACTTC | CASSLLDQKNIQYF | - | - | TRBJ2-4 | TRBV27
TGTGCCAGCAGTTTCCGGGACACCCAGTACCAAGAGACCCAGTACTTC | CASSFRDTQYQETQYF | few | - | TRBJ2-5 | TRBV11-2
TGTGCCACCCGGGACAGGGGGACCTCGGAGACCCAGTACTTC | CATRDRGTSETQYF | - | TRBD1 | TRBJ2-5 | TRBV6-5
TGCGCCAGCAGCCCCACCGACAGGGGGCGAACAACGGAGCAGTTCTTC | CASSPTDRGRTTEQFF | - | TRBD1 | TRBJ2-1 | TRBV5-1
TGTGCCAGTAGTATAGAACCGGCGGGGGTCTCCTACAATGAGCAGTTCTTC | CASSIEPAGVSYNEQFF | - | TRBD2 | TRBJ2-1 | TRBV19
TGTGCCAGCAGCAGAGGACAGTCCTTCGGCAGCTATGGCTACACCTTC | CASSRGQSFGSYGYTF | - | - | TRBJ1-2 | TRBV21-1
TGTGCCAGCAGTTACTACGCGGGAGGATCCTACGAGCAGTACTTC | CASSYYAGGSYEQYF | once | TRBD2 | TRBJ2-7 | TRBV6-5
TGTGCCAGCAGTGGGGCGGTGGGAGATACGCAGTATTTT | CASSGAVGDTQYF | - | - | TRBJ2-3 | TRBV27
TGTGCCACCCAGGAGGGGCCAAGGCCCCAGCATTTT | CATQEGPRPQHF | once | - | TRBJ1-5 | TRBV28
TGCGCCAGCAGAACCCTGAGCACAGATACGCAGTATTTT | CASRTLSTDTQYF | - | - | TRBJ2-3 | TRBV5-1
TGTGCCACCAGCAGAGAGCGGGGGGCGGCAGATACGCAGTATTTT | CATSRERGAADTQYF | once | TRBD2 | TRBJ2-3 | TRBV15
TGTGCCAGCAGCAATCCGGGACAGTCAACCTACGAGCAGTACTTC | CASSNPGQSTYEQYF | once | - | TRBJ2-7 | TRBV21-1
TGTGCCAGCAATCAGTCACCCTCGAACACTGAAGCTTTCTTT | CASNQSPSNTEAFF | - | - | TRBJ1-1 | TRBV2
TGTGCCTGGACCCGGTCGTGGGGGTTCGACACTGAAGCTTTCTTT | CAWTRSWGFDTEAFF | - | - | TRBJ1-1 | TRBV30